A selection of T cell receptor beta chains follows, all from one sample in a study of persistence of HIV-infected CD4 T cells. Their recognized antigens are unknown. Clones were sequenced by immunoSEQ multiplex PCR, and TCRdb holds only the in-frame ones, with some missing. The sample includes 37,000 or so clones, roughly 86% of them seen just once. Sequenced here: CD4+ T cells sorted from PBMCs after roughly 19-hour stimulation, sampled from a patient who received antiretroviral therapy. Receptors were obtained from an adult man with HIV who was CMV-seropositive. The CDR3 runs from the conserved cysteine through the conserved F or W. The D gene is left open where the match is weak. Clone size appears in some rows only: once, few, many, or a class for an expanded clone.

CDR3aa,CDR3nt,v_gene,abundance,j_gene,d_gene
CASSKTSGGLSYNEQFF,TGTGCCAGCAGCAAGACTAGCGGGGGCCTCTCCTACAATGAGCAGTTCTTC,TRBV13,NA,TRBJ2-1,TRBD2
CASSRSDRAGGYTF,TGTGCCAGCAGCAGATCGGACAGGGCGGGTGGCTACACCTTC,TRBV5-6,NA,TRBJ1-2,TRBD1
CASTPQGPNQPQHF,TGTGCCAGCACCCCACAGGGCCCAAATCAGCCCCAGCATTTT,TRBV6-5,NA,TRBJ1-5,NA
CASSPRTNTGGLFF,TGTGCCAGCAGCCCCCGTACGAACACCGGGGGGCTGTTTTTT,TRBV9,NA,TRBJ2-2,NA
CASSQEGGPTNYGYTF,TGCGCCAGCAGCCAAGAGGGCGGACCCACTAACTATGGCTACACCTTC,TRBV4-1,NA,TRBJ1-2,NA
CASSFHQGARNTIYF,TGTGCCAGCAGTTTTCACCAGGGGGCTAGAAACACCATATATTTT,TRBV28,NA,TRBJ1-3,TRBD1
CASSPGEGQPQHF,TGTGCCAGCTCACCCGGCGAGGGTCAGCCCCAGCATTTT,TRBV18,NA,TRBJ1-5,NA
CASKPGTGGAYEQYF,TGTGCCAGCAAACCGGGGACAGGGGGGGCCTACGAGCAGTACTTC,TRBV7-8,NA,TRBJ2-7,TRBD1
CASSEGQSNQPQHF,TGTGCCAGCAGTGAGGGACAGAGCAATCAGCCCCAGCATTTT,TRBV6-1,NA,TRBJ1-5,TRBD1
CASSVVSQGDQPQHF,TGTGCCAGCAGCGTAGTTTCCCAGGGCGATCAGCCCCAGCATTTT,TRBV9,NA,TRBJ1-5,NA
CASSEQGAGSYEQYF,TGTGCCAGCAGTGAGCAGGGGGCAGGCTCCTACGAGCAGTACTTC,TRBV6-1,NA,TRBJ2-7,TRBD1
CASSEFRAGGGNEQFF,TGTGCCAGCAGTGAATTTCGAGCGGGAGGCGGAAATGAGCAGTTCTTC,TRBV25-1,NA,TRBJ2-1,TRBD2
CASSEGRGRQPQHF,TGTGCCAGCAGTGAAGGCAGGGGTCGACAGCCCCAGCATTTT,TRBV2,NA,TRBJ1-5,NA
CAWTLGRTGGTGELFF,TGTGCCTGGACGTTAGGGAGGACAGGGGGCACCGGGGAGCTGTTTTTT,TRBV30,NA,TRBJ2-2,TRBD1
CASSQEPFAGELFF,TGCGCCAGCAGCCAAGAACCGTTTGCCGGGGAGCTGTTTTTT,TRBV4-3,NA,TRBJ2-2,NA
CASSLSGLKAQYF,TGTGCCAGCAGCTTAAGCGGGCTTAAGGCCCAGTACTTC,TRBV7-2,NA,TRBJ2-5,NA
CASSSAGTPKRGELFF,TGTGCCAGCAGCTCAGCCGGGACCCCTAAGCGTGGGGAGCTGTTTTTT,TRBV7-2,NA,TRBJ2-2,NA
CATSRVREGRETQYF,TGTGCCACCAGCAGAGTTCGGGAGGGTAGAGAGACCCAGTACTTC,TRBV15,NA,TRBJ2-5,TRBD2
CAWSVADTEAFF,TGTGCCTGGAGTGTGGCGGACACTGAAGCTTTCTTT,TRBV30,NA,TRBJ1-1,NA
CASSQEWQALFAEQYF,TGTGCCAGCAGCCAAGAATGGCAGGCCCTATTCGCCGAGCAGTACTTC,TRBV3-1/TRBV3-2,NA,TRBJ2-7,NA
CASSRGTWGETQYF,TGTGCCAGTAGTAGAGGAACTTGGGGGGAGACCCAGTACTTC,TRBV19,NA,TRBJ2-5,NA
CASSLAPLGTVNTEAFF,TGTGCCAGCAGCTTAGCGCCCCTAGGGACGGTGAACACTGAAGCTTTCTTT,TRBV7-8,once,TRBJ1-1,NA
CASSAEYNEQFF,TGTGCCAGCTCAGCGGAGTACAATGAGCAGTTCTTC,TRBV2,NA,TRBJ2-1,NA
CAISEGTFRNQPQHF,TGTGCCATCAGTGAGGGGACGTTCCGCAATCAGCCCCAGCATTTT,TRBV10-3,NA,TRBJ1-5,NA
CASSFTELGAFF,TGTGCCAGCAGTTTCACAGAACTGGGTGCTTTCTTT,TRBV2,NA,TRBJ1-1,NA
CASSKGTREPLETQYF,TGTGCCAGCAGCAAAGGGACGCGGGAGCCGTTAGAGACCCAGTACTTC,TRBV21-1,NA,TRBJ2-5,NA
CASRSLAGKNTEAFF,TGTGCCAGCAGGTCTCTTGCAGGGAAAAACACTGAAGCTTTCTTT,TRBV2,few,TRBJ1-1,NA
CASSPGDVGNEQFF,TGCGCCAGCAGCCCGGGGGACGTCGGGAATGAGCAGTTCTTC,TRBV5-1,NA,TRBJ2-1,NA
CASSSGQGTGELFF,TGTGCCAGCAGCTCCGGACAGGGCACCGGGGAGCTGTTTTTT,TRBV5-8,NA,TRBJ2-2,TRBD1
CAISGSWSNQPQHF,TGTGCCATCAGTGGGAGTTGGAGCAATCAGCCCCAGCATTTT,TRBV10-3,NA,TRBJ1-5,NA
CAISEREGGRMNTEAFF,TGTGCCATCAGTGAGCGGGAAGGAGGCAGGATGAACACTGAAGCTTTCTTT,TRBV10-3,NA,TRBJ1-1,NA
CASSNGLFNQPQHF,TGTGCCAGCAGTAACGGACTCTTCAATCAGCCCCAGCATTTT,TRBV6-2/TRBV6-3,NA,TRBJ1-5,NA
CASSIAGSGSGISYEQYF,TGTGCCAGTAGTATTGCGGGTAGCGGGAGCGGGATCTCCTACGAGCAGTACTTC,TRBV19,NA,TRBJ2-7,TRBD2
CASSSTGTGLETQYF,TGTGCCAGCAGCTCGACCGGGACAGGGCTCGAGACCCAGTACTTC,TRBV5-4,few,TRBJ2-5,TRBD1
CASSATTGLYGYTF,TGTGCCAGCAGCGCCACGACAGGGCTCTATGGCTACACCTTC,TRBV7-2,NA,TRBJ1-2,TRBD1
CSVNQGRRGTEAFF,TGCAGCGTTAACCAGGGGAGGCGAGGCACTGAAGCTTTCTTT,TRBV29-1,once,TRBJ1-1,NA
CAIRLAGETDTQYF,TGTGCCATCAGGCTAGCGGGGGAGACAGATACGCAGTATTTT,TRBV10-3,NA,TRBJ2-3,TRBD2
CASSWWTYGYTF,TGTGCCAGCAGTTGGTGGACCTATGGCTACACCTTC,TRBV12-3/TRBV12-4,few,TRBJ1-2,NA